Given below is one TCR beta chain in context. These data belong to a study of blood T cell repertoires in COVID-19. About the study: T cells, B-cell-depleted T cells, or PBMCs supplied cDNA or gDNA.

Only in-frame clones appear in the TCRdb table, and some are missing; sequencing was by immunoSEQ multiplex PCR. The repertoire has over 90,000 clones, roughly 79% of them found once; the top ten carry around 5%. The CDR3 runs 15 residues. Looked up from germline, CDR1 is LNHDA and CDR2 is SQIVND (reference sequence). V gave up 3 bases and J gave up 4 bases; unmatched junction bases: 5. The specimen sequenced was peripheral blood. The chain combines TRBV19 with TRBJ2-7; 11 bases map to TRBD2. This TCR was recovered from an elderly man with COVID-19, enrolled during active disease. CDR3 in DNA: TGTGCCAGTAGTATCGCGACTAGCGGGGCTTACGAGCAGTACTTC. Translation gives CASSIATSGAYEQYF.